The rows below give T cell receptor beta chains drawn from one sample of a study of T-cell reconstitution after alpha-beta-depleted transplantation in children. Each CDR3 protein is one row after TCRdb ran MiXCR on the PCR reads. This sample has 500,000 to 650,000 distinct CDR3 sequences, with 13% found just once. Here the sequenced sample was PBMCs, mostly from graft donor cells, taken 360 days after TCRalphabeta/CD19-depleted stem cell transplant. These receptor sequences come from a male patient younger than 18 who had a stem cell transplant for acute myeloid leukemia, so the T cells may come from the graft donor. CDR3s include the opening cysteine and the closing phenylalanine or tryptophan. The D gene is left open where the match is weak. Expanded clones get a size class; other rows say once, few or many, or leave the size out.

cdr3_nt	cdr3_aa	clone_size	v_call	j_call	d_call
TGCGCCAGCAGTTATACAGGGTCGGAATCCTACGAGCAGTACTTC	CASSYTGSESYEQYF	many	TRBV5-1	TRBJ2-7	-
TGCAGTGCGTCTGCCCTCGCGCAGGAGGGGAAAAACACCATATATTTT	CSASALAQEGKNTIYF	-	TRBV20-1	TRBJ1-3	-
TGCAGCGTCCCACGGACAGGGCGTCCCTACGAGCAGTACTTC	CSVPRTGRPYEQYF	few	TRBV29-1	TRBJ2-7	TRBD1
TGTGCCATCAGTGAAGGGACAGGGTCGGGCTATGGCTACACCTTC	CAISEGTGSGYGYTF	few	TRBV10-3	TRBJ1-2	TRBD1
TGCGCCAGCAGCCAAGGACAGATATCCTACGAGCAGTACTTC	CASSQGQISYEQYF	many	TRBV4-3	TRBJ2-7	-
TGTGCCAGCAGCTCGGGACTAGCGGGAGACGGTAGGTTCTTC	CASSSGLAGDGRFF	many	TRBV7-2	TRBJ2-1	TRBD2
TGCAGTGCTAGTTCACTAGCGGCCTACAATGAGCAGTTCTTC	CSASSLAAYNEQFF	-	TRBV20-1	TRBJ2-1	TRBD2
TGTGCCTGGAGCAGCGGAGTGAACACCGGGGAGCTGTTTTTT	CAWSSGVNTGELFF	-	TRBV30	TRBJ2-2	-
TGTGCCAGCAGTGAACAGGGCAACACCGGGGAGCTGTTTTTT	CASSEQGNTGELFF	few	TRBV6-4	TRBJ2-2	-
TGTGCCAGCAAGGCGGGGCGCGGTAGGGAGACCCAGTACTTC	CASKAGRGRETQYF	-	TRBV28	TRBJ2-5	-
TGTGCCATCAGTGGTACCTTAAACAATGAGCAGTTCTTC	CAISGTLNNEQFF	few	TRBV10-3	TRBJ2-1	-
TGTGCCAGCAGTTTACCCAGGGGCCTCTACGAGCAGTACTTC	CASSLPRGLYEQYF	few	TRBV12-3/TRBV12-4	TRBJ2-7	-
TGTGCCAGCAGCCCCCAAACAAGGGGGCTTGGCACAGATACGCAGTATTTT	CASSPQTRGLGTDTQYF	-	TRBV28	TRBJ2-3	TRBD1
TGCAGCATCGAACTACCCTCCTACGAGCAGTACTTC	CSIELPSYEQYF	-	TRBV29-1	TRBJ2-7	-
TGCAGCGTTGTACCGGGACAGGGGAAAACTGGGGCCAACGTCCTGACTTTC	CSVVPGQGKTGANVLTF	many	TRBV29-1	TRBJ2-6	TRBD1
TGTGCCAGCAAGAGAGCCCCCGGGACCCTAGCTCTCTACGAGCAGTACTTC	CASKRAPGTLALYEQYF	-	TRBV6-1	TRBJ2-7	-
TGTGCCAGCAGTTTAGCGCCGGACAACCGTTACAATGAGCAGTTCTTC	CASSLAPDNRYNEQFF	few	TRBV12-3/TRBV12-4	TRBJ2-1	-
TGCAGTGCGAAACAGGGAAGGGAGCAGTTCTTC	CSAKQGREQFF	-	TRBV20-1	TRBJ2-1	-
TGTGCCAGCAGTTATTCAGCGGATGAGCAGTTCTTC	CASSYSADEQFF	few	TRBV6-6	TRBJ2-1	-
TGTGCCAGCAGTTACTCGGCGGACAGGGGTGGCTACGAGCAGTACTTC	CASSYSADRGGYEQYF	many	TRBV6-5	TRBJ2-7	TRBD1
TGTGCCAGCAGCCAAGACTGGACTAGCTTCTACAATGAGCAGTTCTTC	CASSQDWTSFYNEQFF	many	TRBV4-2	TRBJ2-1	TRBD2
TGCGCCAGCAGCTTGGGACCCACCTACAATGAGCAGTTCTTC	CASSLGPTYNEQFF	many	TRBV5-1	TRBJ2-1	-
TGCAGCGTTTCGGACCCAAATCAGCCCCAGCATTTT	CSVSDPNQPQHF	few	TRBV29-1	TRBJ1-5	-
TGTGCCAGCAGCCTGGGACTAGCGGGAAAGACCGGGGAGCTGTTTTTT	CASSLGLAGKTGELFF	few	TRBV7-9	TRBJ2-2	TRBD2
TGTGCCAGCAGTTATAGTCTGGGTGCCCTAGGATCCTACAATGAGCAGTTCTTC	CASSYSLGALGSYNEQFF	few	TRBV6-2/TRBV6-3	TRBJ2-1	-
TGTGCCAGCAGCTTAGGTCTGGGCATGAACACTGAAGCTTTCTTT	CASSLGLGMNTEAFF	many	TRBV7-9	TRBJ1-1	-
TGTGCCACCAGCAGGTGGCCTGAGGCTAACTCCTACGAGCAGTACTTC	CATSRWPEANSYEQYF	-	TRBV15	TRBJ2-7	-
TGTGCCAGCAGCTTAGCGAAGATGACACAAGAGACCCAGTACTTC	CASSLAKMTQETQYF	-	TRBV7-2	TRBJ2-5	-
TGTGCCAGCAGCAACACAGGGTACGGGGCCAACGTCCTGACTTTC	CASSNTGYGANVLTF	-	TRBV5-4	TRBJ2-6	-
TGTGCCAGCTGGGGGGTCACACAGGGTAGCTCCTACAATGAGCAGTTCTTC	CASWGVTQGSSYNEQFF	many	TRBV5-5	TRBJ2-1	-
TGCAGTGCTAGAGGTGCGGGTCACGGATGGTACGAGCAGTACTTC	CSARGAGHGWYEQYF	-	TRBV20-1	TRBJ2-7	-
TGTGCCAGCGGCCGACGGGCCTACAATGAGCAGTTCTTC	CASGRRAYNEQFF	many	TRBV6-1	TRBJ2-1	-
TGTGCCAGCAGCCATGGACGCGGGCAATGGAACACTGAAGCTTTCTTT	CASSHGRGQWNTEAFF	-	TRBV4-2	TRBJ1-1	-
TGTGCCAGTAGTATGGACGGGCCCTACGAGCAGTACTTC	CASSMDGPYEQYF	few	TRBV19	TRBJ2-7	-
TGCGCCAGCAGCTTCACCGCGGGGGCTATTCCCTACGAGCAGTACTTC	CASSFTAGAIPYEQYF	-	TRBV5-1	TRBJ2-7	-
TGTGCCATCCTGGGACAACAGCCCAATGAGCAGTTCTTC	CAILGQQPNEQFF	few	TRBV28	TRBJ2-1	-
TGTGCCAGCAAGTTAAACCCCTGGGAGGGGGTTGAGCAGTTCTTC	CASKLNPWEGVEQFF	few	TRBV6-5	TRBJ2-1	-
TGTGCCAGCAGTTTATACAGGGGGCGTCTCAACGAGCAGTACTTC	CASSLYRGRLNEQYF	-	TRBV28	TRBJ2-7	TRBD1
TGTGCCAGCAGCGTAGTCAATGATGAGCAGTTCTTC	CASSVVNDEQFF	-	TRBV9	TRBJ2-1	-
TGTGCCAGCAGTTTAAGGAGGCAGTTCTACGAGCAGTACTTC	CASSLRRQFYEQYF	many	TRBV12-3/TRBV12-4	TRBJ2-7	-
TGCGCCAGCAGCCAGCAGGCGGGAGGTTCCCACGAGCAGTACTTC	CASSQQAGGSHEQYF	once	TRBV4-3	TRBJ2-7	TRBD2
TGTGCCAGCAGCTTATGGGTGGTCTCTGGGGCCAACGTCCTGACTTTC	CASSLWVVSGANVLTF	many	TRBV7-9	TRBJ2-6	-
TGTGCCAGCAGCAAAATGTCAGGGGACGTTTCCTACGAGCAGTACTTC	CASSKMSGDVSYEQYF	many	TRBV21-1	TRBJ2-7	-
TGTGCCAGCAGAGCAGGGGCGAACACCGGGGAGCTGTTTTTT	CASRAGANTGELFF	-	TRBV7-9	TRBJ2-2	-
TGTGCCAGCAGCTTTCGTACCGTCGGCACAGATACGCAGTATTTT	CASSFRTVGTDTQYF	-	TRBV7-2	TRBJ2-3	-
TGTGCCAGCAGCCAAGATATCACGAGGGAGAGAATCCGCAATGAGCAGTTCTTC	CASSQDITRERIRNEQFF	-	TRBV4-2	TRBJ2-1	-
TGTGCCAGCAGTCCCTACAGAGGCGGCTACACCTTC	CASSPYRGGYTF	few	TRBV7-9	TRBJ1-2	-
TGTGCCAGCAGCTTAGTGCTAGCGGGAGAGGGCGAGCAGTACTTC	CASSLVLAGEGEQYF	-	TRBV13	TRBJ2-7	TRBD2
TGTGCCAGCAGCTTAACAGCGGGAATTTACAATGAGCAGTTCTTC	CASSLTAGIYNEQFF	-	TRBV7-9	TRBJ2-1	TRBD2
TGTGCCTGGACACTAGCGGGAGGTTTAACTGGGGCCAACGTCCTGACTTTC	CAWTLAGGLTGANVLTF	-	TRBV30	TRBJ2-6	TRBD2
TGCAGTGCTAGGCGTGAGGGCGGGAGGGGCTCCTACAATGAGCAGTTCTTC	CSARREGGRGSYNEQFF	few	TRBV20-1	TRBJ2-1	TRBD2
TGTGCCAGCCGCAGCACGTCAGATACGCAGTATTTT	CASRSTSDTQYF	-	TRBV6-2/TRBV6-3	TRBJ2-3	-
TGTGCCAGCAGCAACTCCGGGACTAGCGGGAGACCCCAGTACTTC	CASSNSGTSGRPQYF	-	TRBV6-5	TRBJ2-7	TRBD2
TGCAGCGTCTCCGGACTACTGAGCTCCTACAATGAGCAGTTCTTC	CSVSGLLSSYNEQFF	many	TRBV29-1	TRBJ2-1	-